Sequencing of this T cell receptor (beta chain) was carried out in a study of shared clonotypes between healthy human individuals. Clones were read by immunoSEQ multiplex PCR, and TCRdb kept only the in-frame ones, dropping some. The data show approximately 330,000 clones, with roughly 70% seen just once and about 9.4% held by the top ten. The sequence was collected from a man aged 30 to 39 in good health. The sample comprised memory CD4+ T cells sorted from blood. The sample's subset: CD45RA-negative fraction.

The CDR3 DNA sequence: TGCAGCGTTGCTACACGTGAAGGGCGACTATACAATGAGCAGTTCTTC. Encoded protein: CSVATREGRLYNEQFF. The genes are TRBV29-1 and TRBJ2-1; maybe TRBD2 (5 bases). From germline, CDR1 is SQVTM and CDR2 ANQGSEA. V lost 4 bases and J lost 4, with 20 bases in between. The CDR3 covers 16 residues.